The T cell receptor beta chain under discussion was sequenced for a study of metastatic and nonmetastatic thyroid tumors. On the study more broadly: Patients with malignant and benign thyroid disease provided blood and tumor or nodule tissue, whose repertoires were compared.

This clone was observed at least ten times. The CDR3 extends over 14 amino acids. From germline, CDR1 is SNHLY and CDR2 FYNNEI. The V segment lost 7 bases and the J segment 7 bases; nucleotides outside the gene matches: 12. No treatment had been given to any patient before thyroid surgery. Original methodology: The study built a papillary thyroid cancer distant-metastasis classifier from CDR3 differences across clinicopathological groups. From the PCR reads, TCRdb re-called clones with MiXCR. The V and J calls reflect TCRdb's pipeline rather than the authors' work. The data hold over 20,000 clones, with approximately 10% observed a single time.

The sample taken for sequencing was blood. The chain is built from TRBV2 and TRBJ1-1; 7 positions agree with TRBD1. This receptor was identified in a female donor with papillary thyroid cancer or a benign thyroid nodule (not recorded which). Some clones in this sample may be carry-over from other donors' samples. The CDR3 nucleotides are TGTGCCAGCAATCATGGAGGGGGCTTTGTTGAAGCTTTCTTT. The encoded protein is CASNHGGGFVEAFF.